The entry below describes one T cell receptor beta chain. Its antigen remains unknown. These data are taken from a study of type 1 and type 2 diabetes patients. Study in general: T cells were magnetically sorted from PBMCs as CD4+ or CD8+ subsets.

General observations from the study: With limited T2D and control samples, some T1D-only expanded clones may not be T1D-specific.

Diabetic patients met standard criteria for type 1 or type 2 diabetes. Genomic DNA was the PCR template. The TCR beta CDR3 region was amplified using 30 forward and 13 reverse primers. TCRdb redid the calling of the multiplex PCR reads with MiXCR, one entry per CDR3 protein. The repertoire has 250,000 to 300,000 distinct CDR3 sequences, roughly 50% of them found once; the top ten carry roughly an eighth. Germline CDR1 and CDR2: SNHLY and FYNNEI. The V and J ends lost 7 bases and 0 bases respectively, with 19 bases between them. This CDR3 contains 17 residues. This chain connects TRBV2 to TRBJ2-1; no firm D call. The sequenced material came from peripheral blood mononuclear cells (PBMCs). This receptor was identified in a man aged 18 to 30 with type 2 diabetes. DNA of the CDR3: TGTGCCAGCACCCTAAGGGCCAAGCGATACTCCTACAATGAGCAGTTCTTC. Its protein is CASTLRAKRYSYNEQFF.